This T cell receptor (beta chain) was documented in a study of blood T cell repertoires in COVID-19. The CDR3 is 19 residues long. Germline CDR1 and CDR2: ENHRY and SYGVKD. The trim removed 3 bases at V and 1 base at J, leaving 11 bases unmatched. Measured with immunoSEQ multiplex PCR; TCRdb has only the in-frame clones, and not every one. The table shows approximately 200,000 clones, with around 90% occurring only once. The TCR originated in a woman aged 30 to 39 who had been exposed to COVID-19. The chain recombines TRBV10-3 with TRBJ2-1; 11 nucleotides agree with TRBD2. The sequenced material came from PBMCs or T cells enriched from blood (not recorded which). The CDR3, as DNA: TGTGCCATCAGTGAATCGACTAGCGGGATCTCTAGATCCTACAATGAGCAGTTCTTC. This gives the protein CAISESTSGISRSYNEQFF.